The 30 T cell receptor beta chains given below trace back to one sample, sequenced in a study of blood T cell repertoires in COVID-19. Only in-frame clones appear in the TCRdb table, and some are missing; sequencing was by immunoSEQ multiplex PCR. The table includes 110,000 or so clones, around 80% detected once. Sequenced sample: peripheral blood. The source of these receptors is a man between 65 and 80 years old with acute or convalescent COVID-19.

This clone has just a few counts. This chain links TRBV6-5 with TRBJ1-4; perhaps TRBD1 as D (5 bases). The CDR3 totals 13 residues. The V gene's germline CDR1 is MNHEY and CDR2 SVGAGI. The ends were cut back, 10 bases at V and 4 bases at J, with 13 bases in the middle. In DNA, the CDR3 is TGTGCCATGCGGGACGGACTTAATGAAAAACTGTTTTTT. It specifies CAMRDGLNEKLFF.

This clone was detected a few times. This chain uses TRBV29-1 with TRBJ2-5, with a tentative D call TRBD1 (6 bases). V was clipped by 4 bases and J by 1 base, with 10 bases between them. The germline gives CDR1 SQVTM, CDR2 ANQGSEA. CDR3 length equals 13 residues. The CDR3 here is CSVARTVQETQYF. CDR3 DNA: TGCAGCGTTGCCCGGACAGTCCAAGAGACCCAGTACTTC.

The chain is built from TRBV2 and TRBJ2-7; tentatively, D is TRBD1 (5 bases). Trimming shortened V by 2 bases and J by 4 bases, and 15 bases separated the two germline ends. Looked up from germline, CDR1 is SNHLY and CDR2 is FYNNEI. This CDR3 comprises 15 residues. This CDR3 reads CASSERTFYGYEQYF. The CDR3 region has the DNA TGTGCCAGCAGTGAACGGACATTCTACGGTTACGAGCAGTACTTC.

The rearrangement joins TRBV28 to TRBJ1-3; 10 bases fit TRBD1. V trimming: 6 bases; J trimming: 4 bases; junction bases outside the gene matches: 6. Germline V CDR1 and CDR2: MDHEN, SYDVKM. The CDR3 length is 15 residues. The CDR3 DNA sequence: TGTGCCAGCAGGCCCGGGACAGGGGCCGGAAACACCATATATTTT. It yields the protein CASRPGTGAGNTIYF.

This chain connects TRBV5-8 to TRBJ1-1; 8 bases line up with TRBD1. Per germline, CDR1 SGHTS and CDR2 YDEGEE. CDR3 size: 15 residues. V trimming: 4 bases; J trimming: 0 bases; junction bases outside the gene matches: 5. The CDR3 region has the DNA TGTGCCAGCAGCCCCCGGGACAGGATGAACACTGAAGCTTTCTTT. It encodes CASSPRDRMNTEAFF. Looking up the rest from reference TRBV5-8 and TRBJ1-1 gives the full variable domain: EAGVTQSPTHLIKTRGQQATLRCSPISGHTSVYWYQQALGLGLQFLLWYDEGEERNRGNFPPRFSGRQFPNYSSELNVNALELEDSALYLCASSPRDRMNTEAFFGQGTRLTVV.

J is TRBJ2-3 and V is TRBV7-8, with 8 bases aligning to TRBD1. Germline-derived CDR1 and CDR2 are SGHVS and FQNEAQ. Losses at the gene ends were 3 bases for V and 5 bases for J; bases not matched to a gene: 7. The CDR3 sequence is 15 residues long. The CDR3 coding sequence is TGTGCCAGCAGCTTCGGACAGGGCAAGAGAGATACGCAGTATTTT. Residues: CASSFGQGKRDTQYF.

The sample holds one count of this clone. The V call is TRBV5-4, the J call TRBJ2-7; D may be TRBD1 (6 bases). The CDR3 sequence is 16 residues long. V shed 4 bases and J shed 2 bases, with 19 bases lying between them. The germline CDR1 and CDR2 sequences are SGHNT and YYREEE (reference sequence). The CDR3 nucleotides read TGTGCCAGCAGCCCGGGGCAGGGGACCTTAACCTACGAGCAGTACTTC. Residues: CASSPGQGTLTYEQYF.

This chain joins TRBV3-1 (or the pseudogene TRBV3-2) and TRBJ1-5; D gene unclear. The ends were cut back, 7 bases at V and 4 bases at J, with 20 bases in the middle. The CDR3 runs to 16 residues. In germline, CDR1 is LGHDT, CDR2 YNNKEL (reference sequence). This CDR3 reads CASNEKTGSRNQPQHF. In DNA, the CDR3 is TGTGCCAGCAACGAAAAAACGGGGTCTCGGAATCAGCCCCAGCATTTT.

V and J are TRBV23-1 and TRBJ2-3, with 8 bases matching TRBD2. Being an ORF, TRBV23-1 has a function that is uncertain. The CDR3 consists of 13 residues. The V segment lost 8 bases and the J segment 1 base; nucleotides outside the gene matches: 2. The DNA for the CDR3 is TGCGCCAGCTTAGCGGGACGCACAGATACGCAGTATTTT. Translation: CASLAGRTDTQYF.

This clone was recorded a few times. The chain has TRBV27 and TRBJ2-7; 9 bases match TRBD1. The ends lost 6 bases at V and 9 bases at J; junction bases unmatched: 9. Looked up from germline, CDR1 is MNHEY and CDR2 is SMNVEV (reference sequence). This CDR3 has 13 amino acids. The CDR3 region is CASSLGQGIWQYF. Written as DNA, the CDR3 is TGTGCCAGCAGCCTGGGACAGGGAATTTGGCAGTACTTC.

In DNA form, the CDR3 reads TGCAGTGCTAGGGGGGCGCGAGAGCAGTACTTC. Encoded protein: CSARGAREQYF. V and J are TRBV20-1 and TRBJ2-7; D may be TRBD1 (6 bases). Germline loops: CDR1 DFQATT, CDR2 SNEGSKA (reference sequence). Trimming stripped 3 bases from V and 7 bases from J, with 10 bases between. The length of the CDR3 is 11 residues.

The chain carries TRBV9 and TRBJ2-1; D is possibly TRBD2 (6 bases). V dropped 6 bases and J dropped 7 bases, with 14 bases sitting between them. The CDR3 length is 13 residues. Germline-derived CDR1 and CDR2 are SGDLS and YYNGEE. CDR3 sequence reads: CASKEGSSNEQFF. CDR3 nucleotides: TGTGCCAGCAAGGAGGGATCGTCGAATGAGCAGTTCTTC.

The V call is TRBV7-2, the J call TRBJ2-1, with 14 bases identical to TRBD2. The CDR3 sequence is 16 residues long. Germline V gives CDR1 SGHTA, CDR2 FQGNSA. V shed 2 bases and J 7 bases; nucleotides not matched to a gene: 4. The CDR3 sequence: CASSLMGLAGVNEQFF. The CDR3 DNA reads TGTGCCAGCAGCTTAATGGGACTAGCGGGGGTGAATGAGCAGTTCTTC.

The chain carries TRBV19 and TRBJ1-5; TRBD1 might be the D (6 bases). Germline V CDR1 and CDR2: LNHDA, SQIVND (reference sequence). Trimming left V 4 bases short and J 7 bases short, with 20 bases between. CDR3 length equals 16 residues. The CDR3 nucleotides are TGTGCCAGTAGTACCTCCCTCGACAGGCCGGGGCAGCCCCAGCATTTT. Translation: CASSTSLDRPGQPQHF.

This sequence joins TRBV6-5 and TRBJ2-7; no firm D call. This CDR3 spans 15 amino acids. Germline V gene sequence: CDR1 MNHEY, CDR2 SVGAGI. V lost 0 bases, J lost 2 bases, and 11 bases lay in between. CDR3 sequence: CASSYSRLQTYEQYF. CDR3 nucleotides: TGTGCCAGCAGTTACTCGAGGTTGCAGACCTACGAGCAGTACTTC.

This chain links TRBV5-4 with TRBJ1-6; TRBD1 agrees at 8 bases. This CDR3 spans 14 amino acids. Germline lookup yields CDR1 SGHNT and CDR2 YYREEE (reference sequence). J lost 12 bases, V lost 4 bases, and 9 bases had no gene match. The DNA for the CDR3 is TGTGCCAGCAGCCAGGGGACAGGCGGCTTACCCCTCCACTTT. It is translated as CASSQGTGGLPLHF.

In its sample, this clone was seen a few times. The V call is TRBV5-1, the J call TRBJ1-4; 7 nucleotides agree with TRBD1. The germline gives CDR1 SGHRS, CDR2 YFSETQ. The CDR3 covers 22 residues. V shed 5 bases, J shed 0 bases, and the junction held 25 bases outside the gene matches. The CDR3 DNA reads as TGCGCCAGCAGGCAAGGGGACGGGACAGAAGATACTACAGATGCAACTAATGAAAAACTGTTTTTT. Translating gives CASRQGDGTEDTTDATNEKLFF.

The V gene is TRBV7-2, the J gene TRBJ2-7, with 7 bases matching TRBD1. With 3 bases clipped from V and 4 bases from J, the junction kept 15 bases outside the gene matches. Germline CDR1 is SGHTA and CDR2 is FQGNSA. This CDR3 contains 17 residues. The CDR3 DNA reads TGTGCCAGCAGCTTGCAGTCGGGACAGTCCTTGGTATACGAGCAGTACTTC. Its translation is CASSLQSGQSLVYEQYF. Full variable domain (rest looked up from reference TRBV7-2 and TRBJ2-7): GAGVSQSPSNKVTEKGKDVELRCDPISGHTALYWYRQSLGQGLEFLIYFQGNSAPDKSGLPSDRFSAERTGGSVSTLTIQRTQQEDSAVYLCASSLQSGQSLVYEQYFGPGTRLTVT.

Details on this clone: Other DNA variants within this sample encode the same CDR3. This chain uses TRBV7-8 with TRBJ2-2, with a tentative D call TRBD2 (5 bases). This CDR3 contains 14 residues. The V and J ends lost 1 base and 2 bases respectively, with 5 bases between them. Germline V gene lookup returns CDR1 SGHVS and CDR2 FQNEAQ. CDR3 DNA: TGTGCCAGCAGCTTAGGGACTAACACCGGGGAGCTGTTTTTT. It codes for CASSLGTNTGELFF.

As DNA, the CDR3 is TGTGCCAGCAGCTTAGTTTACGGCGGGAACTTACGATTCACAGATACGCAGTATTTT. Translation gives CASSLVYGGNLRFTDTQYF. The chain couples TRBV7-2 to TRBJ2-3, with D perhaps matching TRBD2 (6 bases). The germline CDR1 and CDR2 sequences are SGHTA and FQGNSA. Deletions cut 1 base from V and 2 bases from J, with 22 bases between. CDR3 size: 19 residues.

The chain links TRBV12-5 to TRBJ2-2; D ambiguous. Trimming pared 6 bases from V and 4 bases from J, leaving 12 bases between. The CDR3 has 14 residues. Germline loops: CDR1 LGHNT, CDR2 FRNRAP. The CDR3: CASGPSGPTGELFF. CDR3 DNA: TGTGCTAGTGGCCCGAGTGGGCCCACCGGGGAGCTGTTTTTT.

This clone occurred a few times. The chain links TRBV5-4 to TRBJ2-3; D uncertain. The V end was cut by 3 bases, the J end by 0 bases, with 14 bases between. The CDR3 covers 16 residues. The germline V gene encodes CDR1 SGHNT and CDR2 YYREEE (reference sequence). The CDR3 DNA reads TGTGCCAGCAGCTCCGCAAGGCACAGAAGCACAGATACGCAGTATTTT. It encodes CASSSARHRSTDTQYF.

The chain recombines TRBV5-1 with TRBJ2-3; 13 bases match TRBD2. Per the germline V gene, CDR1 is SGHRS and CDR2 is YFSETQ. With V trimmed by 4 bases and J by 2 bases, 4 bases remained unmatched. The CDR3 sequence is 16 residues long. The CDR3, as DNA: TGCGCCAGCAGCATGACTAGCGGGAGGTTCACAGATACGCAGTATTTT. It is translated as CASSMTSGRFTDTQYF.

The chain recombines TRBV3-1 (or the pseudogene TRBV3-2) with TRBJ2-7, with TRBD1 matching 8 bases. Trimming removed 6 bases from V and 1 base from J; junction bases left unmatched: 14. The length of the CDR3 is 17 residues. Germline CDR1 LGHDT, CDR2 YNNKEL (reference sequence). CDR3 nucleotides: TGTGCCAGCAGTCCCAGGGGACAGGACTACCTTTCCTACGAGCAGTACTTC. Translation: CASSPRGQDYLSYEQYF.

The chain uses TRBV19 and TRBJ2-5, with 12 bases matching TRBD2. J was trimmed by 4 bases and V by 3 bases; bases with no gene match: 12. Germline-derived CDR1 and CDR2 are LNHDA and SQIVND (reference sequence). CDR3 length equals 18 residues. This CDR3 reads CASSIRGLAGHRAETQYF. The CDR3 nucleotides are TGTGCCAGTAGTATTAGGGGACTAGCGGGCCATAGGGCAGAGACCCAGTACTTC.

This rearrangement joins TRBV12-5 to TRBJ2-7; TRBD1 matches at 8 bases. This CDR3 region has 14 residues. Germline V gene lookup returns CDR1 LGHNT and CDR2 FRNRAP. V lost 6 bases to trimming and J lost 2 bases; unmatched junction nucleotides: 6. CDR3 residues: CASGSGQGTYEQYF. The CDR3 nucleotides read TGTGCTAGTGGCTCCGGACAGGGAACCTACGAGCAGTACTTC.

This clone was counted between two and nine times. The rearrangement uses TRBV6-5 and TRBJ1-1; 7 bases are shared with TRBD1. The germline gives CDR1 MNHEY, CDR2 SVGAGI. The J segment lost 2 bases and the V segment lost 5 bases, leaving 8 bases of the junction unmatched. CDR3 length: 15 amino acids. The CDR3 region has the DNA TGTGCCAGCAGTAGGTCAGGGGGAGGCAACACTGAAGCTTTCTTT. Encoded protein: CASSRSGGGNTEAFF.

The chain couples TRBV6-5 to TRBJ1-3; D not resolved. Deletions cut 6 bases from V and 0 bases from J, with 9 bases between. The CDR3 is 14 residues long. The germline gives CDR1 MNHEY, CDR2 SVGAGI. CDR3 nucleotides: TGTGCCAGCAGCCCCGAGTACTCTGGAAACACCATATATTTT. Protein sequence: CASSPEYSGNTIYF.

V usage is TRBV9 and J usage is TRBJ2-7; tentatively, D is TRBD1 (6 bases). This CDR3 spans 14 amino acids. From germline, CDR1 is SGDLS and CDR2 YYNGEE. Between the trimmed V and J ends, which lost 3 bases and 0 bases, there was a span of 10 bases. Written as DNA, the CDR3 is TGTGCCAGCAGCGCTACAGGGACCTCCTACGAGCAGTACTTC. Protein product: CASSATGTSYEQYF. Full variable domain (remainder filled in from reference TRBV9 and TRBJ2-7): DSGVTQTPKHLITATGQRVTLRCSPRSGDLSVYWYQQSLDQGLQFLIQYYNGEERAKGNILERFSAQQFPDLHSELNLSSLELGDSALYFCASSATGTSYEQYFGPGTRLTVT.

This sequence joins TRBV3-1 (or the pseudogene TRBV3-2) and TRBJ1-5; no clear D gene. CDR1 LGHDT and CDR2 YNNKEL come from the germline V gene (reference sequence). Trimming took off 1 base at V and 2 bases at J, with 6 bases between the two ends. The CDR3 contains 14 residues. The CDR3 coding sequence is TGTGCCAGCAGCCAAGCGGTCGGCAATCAGCCCCAGCATTTT. Translating gives CASSQAVGNQPQHF.